This TCR beta chain was profiled in a study of shared clonotypes between healthy human individuals (dated by TCRdb to the early 2020s). Background for the entire study: A couple of women and three men aged 18 to 49 years were included in the cohort. Per donor, three plates each were used for CD4 naive and CD4 memory, two for CD8 naive, and one for CD8 memory. Blood TCR repertoires of five healthy adults were deeply sequenced to estimate repertoire size and the extent of clonotype sharing between individuals. Libraries were prepared and TCR repertoires were sequenced by different laboratories using diverse techniques, in order to increase sequencing depth and limit assay-specific biases. Between about 0.8 and 9 billion PBMCs per donor were obtained by leukapheresis. What the authors observed across the whole study: The small number of donors limited the genetic and exposure-history diversity represented. Sharing across a few donors was observed for around 5% of naive CD4, less than 4% of naive CD8, 2% to 2.5% of memory CD4, and around 0.42% of memory CD8 clonotypes. Sampling was limited to blood, and TCR repertoires in tissue likely differ from TCR repertoires in blood. Pairwise subsampling indicated that sequencing depth was expected to affect the degree of clonotype sharing among donors. Estimated clonotype richness was generally larger for naive than for memory subsets. Clonotypes shared by all four sorted-subset donors showed higher generation probabilities than non-shared clonotypes. Incomplete sequencing was indicated by rarefaction of sorted-subset datasets, despite the large sequencing depth.

The CDR3 sequence holds 12 residues, the cysteine and phenylalanine included. Only the CDR3 DNA stays, 36 bases, in frame from base 1. V is cut by 3 bases and J by 6 bases, and the space between the germline ends is 12 bases. Taken from the germline V gene, the CDR1 and CDR2 loops are SQVTM and ANQGSEA. As concerns this clone: Its antigen is unknown. No per-base quality is available; no much larger clone lies one base away.

Donors were healthy HIV-negative adults with no recently reported acute infections or vaccinations. All donors were Caucasian adults living in Nashville, Tennessee, USA. CD8 memory samples were composed of magnetically selected CD45RO+ cells combined with CCR7-negative CD45RA+ effector memory (TemRA) cells. After blood collection by leukapheresis, PBMCs were isolated using Ficoll-Histopaque density gradient centrifugation and then cryopreserved in the vapor phase of liquid nitrogen. Purity and quantity of every magnetically sorted T cell population were checked by analytical flow cytometry. Each sorted fraction had its genomic DNA isolated and then quantified by UV absorbance on a Nanodrop 2000c. Using the deep immunoSEQ assay, multiplex PCR amplified TCR CDR3 regions from genomic DNA. For each cell subset, the extracted genomic DNA was distributed evenly across all wells of several immunoSEQ 96-well plates, and each plate served as one replicate. For sorted subsets, roughly 200 ng genomic DNA, equal to 30,000 to 35,000 T cell genomes, was loaded into each replicate PCR. Purified libraries were quantified with a Qubit 3.0 fluorometer, sized on a Bioanalyzer 2100, and re-quantified with the KAPA Library Quantification kit. Every immunoSEQ 96-well plate was sequenced on a separate single-read 150-cycle Illumina NextSeq 550 flow cell. In the original analysis: Because only junctional sequences without quality scores were contained in the immunoSEQ output, filtering matching that applied to full-length reads could not be performed. To assign V/J genes and CDR3, sequences were annotated against IMGT germline references using PyIR, a Python wrapper for IgBLAST v1.9. Reads were removed for weak V/J assignments (E-value above 1e-6), missing CDR3, stop codons, out-of-frame junctions, or ambiguous translated residues. V3J clonotypes were defined as sequences sharing an identical inferred V gene, J gene, and CDR3 amino acid sequence. Percentage overlap between repertoires was calculated by dividing the number of shared unique clonotypes by the size of the smaller repertoire. Repertoire richness was assessed with RTK rarefaction, the Chao1 estimator, and Recon v2.1 estimates of unobserved clonotypes. For all TCRbeta clonotypes obtained by the gDNA method from four donors, generation probabilities were computed with OLGA. As stored in TCRdb, this immuneACCESS dataset retains in-frame rearrangements with V and J assigned. A fraction of the clones does not appear; measured against another copy, unresolved V genes explain less than half of the discrepancy, and the remainder lacks a known reason. V, J and clone size derive from that table, while D and trimming were established from the DNA sequence. The sample data list 85,000 to 100,000 clones, and about two thirds of these were observed just once. The ten largest clones capture roughly 43% of the sample.

Recombination connected TRBV29-1 to TRBJ2-7; too little of a D gene remains to name it. This clonotype originated in a man aged 25 to 40 in good health. Sequenced material: memory CD8+ T cells sorted from blood. According to the study, the label for this sample's cell subset or site signals: CD45RO+ cells pooled with CCR7-negative TemRA cells. The CDR3 in this case is CSVDLGGFEQYF. The DNA sequence follows: TGCAGCGTTGATTTGGGTGGCTTCGAGCAGTACTTC.